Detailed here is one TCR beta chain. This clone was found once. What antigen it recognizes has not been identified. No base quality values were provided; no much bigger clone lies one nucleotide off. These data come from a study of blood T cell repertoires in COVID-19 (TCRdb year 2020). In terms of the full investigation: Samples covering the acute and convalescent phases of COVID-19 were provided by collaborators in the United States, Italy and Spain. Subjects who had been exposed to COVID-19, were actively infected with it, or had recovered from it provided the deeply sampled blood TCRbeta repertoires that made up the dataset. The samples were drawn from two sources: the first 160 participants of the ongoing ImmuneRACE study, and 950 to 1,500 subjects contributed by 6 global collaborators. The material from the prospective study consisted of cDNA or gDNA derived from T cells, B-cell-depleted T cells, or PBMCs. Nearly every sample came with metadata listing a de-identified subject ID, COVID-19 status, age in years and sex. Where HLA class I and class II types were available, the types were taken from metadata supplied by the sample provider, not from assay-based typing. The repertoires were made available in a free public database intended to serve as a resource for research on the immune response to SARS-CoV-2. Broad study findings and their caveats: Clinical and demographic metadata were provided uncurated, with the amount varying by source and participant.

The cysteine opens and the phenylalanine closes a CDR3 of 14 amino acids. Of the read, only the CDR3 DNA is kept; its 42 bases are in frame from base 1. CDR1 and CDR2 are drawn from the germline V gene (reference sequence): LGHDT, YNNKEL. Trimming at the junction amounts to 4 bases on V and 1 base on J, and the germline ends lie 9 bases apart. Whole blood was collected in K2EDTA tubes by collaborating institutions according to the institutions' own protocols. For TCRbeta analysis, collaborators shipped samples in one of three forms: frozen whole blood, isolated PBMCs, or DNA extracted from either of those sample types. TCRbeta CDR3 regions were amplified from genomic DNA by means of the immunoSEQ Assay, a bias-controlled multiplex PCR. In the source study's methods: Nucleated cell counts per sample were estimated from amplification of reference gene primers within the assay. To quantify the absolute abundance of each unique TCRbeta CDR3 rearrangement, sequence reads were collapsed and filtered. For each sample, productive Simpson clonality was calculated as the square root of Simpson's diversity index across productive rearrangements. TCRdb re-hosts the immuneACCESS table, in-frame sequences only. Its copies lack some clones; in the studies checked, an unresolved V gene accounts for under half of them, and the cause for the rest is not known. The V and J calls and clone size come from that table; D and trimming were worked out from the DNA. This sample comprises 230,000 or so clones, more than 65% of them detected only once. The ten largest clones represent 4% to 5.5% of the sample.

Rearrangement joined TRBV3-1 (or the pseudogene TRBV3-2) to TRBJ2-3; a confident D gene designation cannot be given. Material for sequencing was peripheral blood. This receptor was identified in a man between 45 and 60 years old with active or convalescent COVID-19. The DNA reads TGTGCCAGCAGCCCCTGGCCCGGCACAGATACGCAGTATTTT. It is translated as CASSPWPGTDTQYF.